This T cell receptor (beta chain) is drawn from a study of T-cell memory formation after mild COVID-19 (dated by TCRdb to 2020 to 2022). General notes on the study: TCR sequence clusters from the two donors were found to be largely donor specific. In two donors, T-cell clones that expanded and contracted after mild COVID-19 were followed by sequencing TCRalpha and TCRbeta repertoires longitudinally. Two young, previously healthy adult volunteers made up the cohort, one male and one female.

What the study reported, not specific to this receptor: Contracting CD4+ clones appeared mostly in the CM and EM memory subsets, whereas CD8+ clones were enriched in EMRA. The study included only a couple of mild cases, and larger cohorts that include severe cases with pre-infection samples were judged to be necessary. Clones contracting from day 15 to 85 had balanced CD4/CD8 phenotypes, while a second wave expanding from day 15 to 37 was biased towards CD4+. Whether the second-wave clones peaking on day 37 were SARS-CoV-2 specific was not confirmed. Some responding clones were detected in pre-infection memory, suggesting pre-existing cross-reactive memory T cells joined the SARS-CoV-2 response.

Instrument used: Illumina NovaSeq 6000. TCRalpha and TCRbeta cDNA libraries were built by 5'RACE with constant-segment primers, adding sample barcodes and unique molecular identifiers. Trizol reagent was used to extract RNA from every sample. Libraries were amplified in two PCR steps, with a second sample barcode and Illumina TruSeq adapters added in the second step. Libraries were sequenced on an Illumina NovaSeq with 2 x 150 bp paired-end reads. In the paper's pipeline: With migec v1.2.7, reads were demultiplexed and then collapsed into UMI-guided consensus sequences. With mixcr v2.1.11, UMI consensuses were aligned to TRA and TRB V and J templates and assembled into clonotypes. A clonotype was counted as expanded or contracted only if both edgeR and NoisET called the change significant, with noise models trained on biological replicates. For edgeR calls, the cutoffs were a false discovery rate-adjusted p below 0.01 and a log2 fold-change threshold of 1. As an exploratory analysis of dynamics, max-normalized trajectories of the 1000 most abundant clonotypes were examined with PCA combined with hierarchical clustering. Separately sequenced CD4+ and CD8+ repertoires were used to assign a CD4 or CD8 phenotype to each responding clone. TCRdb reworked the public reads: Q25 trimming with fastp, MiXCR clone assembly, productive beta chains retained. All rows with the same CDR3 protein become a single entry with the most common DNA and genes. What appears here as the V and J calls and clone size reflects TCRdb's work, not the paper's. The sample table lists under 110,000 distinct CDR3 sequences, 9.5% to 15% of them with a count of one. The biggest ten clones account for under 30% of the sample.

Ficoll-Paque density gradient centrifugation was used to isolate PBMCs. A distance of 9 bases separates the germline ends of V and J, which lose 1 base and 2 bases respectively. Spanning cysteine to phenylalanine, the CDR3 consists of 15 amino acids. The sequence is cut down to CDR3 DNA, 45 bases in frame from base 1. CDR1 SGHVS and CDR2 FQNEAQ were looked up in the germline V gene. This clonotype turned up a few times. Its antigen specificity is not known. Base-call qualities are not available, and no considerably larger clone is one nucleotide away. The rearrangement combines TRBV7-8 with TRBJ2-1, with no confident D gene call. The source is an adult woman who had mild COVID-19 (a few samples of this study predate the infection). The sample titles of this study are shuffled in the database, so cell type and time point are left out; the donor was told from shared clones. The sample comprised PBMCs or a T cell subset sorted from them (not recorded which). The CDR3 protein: CASSLVRMAYNEQFF. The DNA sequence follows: TGTGCCAGCAGCTTAGTTCGGATGGCCTACAATGAGCAGTTCTTC.